This T cell receptor beta chain was identified during a study of cytomegalovirus exposure and HLA in healthy donors. V dropped 4 bases and J dropped 2 bases, with 18 bases sitting between them. Germline V gene sequence: CDR1 SSHAT, CDR2 FNYEAQ (reference sequence). The CDR3 has 17 amino acids. Researchers ran the PCR with 60 Vbeta and 13 Jbeta primers. Original handling: Later, some 75 million unique TCR beta chains were counted in an analysis, and approximately 10 million of them were shared. TCRdb's copy holds only in-frame clones and misses some; the assay was immunoSEQ multiplex PCR. Clone size and the V and J calls come from that table; the DNA yielded D and trimming. The sample carries around 150,000 clones, roughly 80% recorded once.

Material for sequencing was PBMCs. The clonotype originates from a woman between 40 and 55 years old in good health and CMV-seropositive. V usage is TRBV7-7 and J usage is TRBJ2-1, with D perhaps TRBD2 (7 bases). The CDR3 region has the DNA TGTGCCAGCAGCTCCGGGGGGCCTAGCGGAGCCTACAATGAGCAGTTCTTC. This encodes CASSSGGPSGAYNEQFF. Full variable domain (outside the CDR3, taken from reference TRBV7-7 and TRBJ2-1): GAGVSQSPRYKVTKRGQDVTLRCDPISSHATLYWYQQALGQGPEFLTYFNYEAQPDKSGLPSDRFSAERPEGSISTLTIQRTEQRDSAMYRCASSSGGPSGAYNEQFFGPGTRLTVL.